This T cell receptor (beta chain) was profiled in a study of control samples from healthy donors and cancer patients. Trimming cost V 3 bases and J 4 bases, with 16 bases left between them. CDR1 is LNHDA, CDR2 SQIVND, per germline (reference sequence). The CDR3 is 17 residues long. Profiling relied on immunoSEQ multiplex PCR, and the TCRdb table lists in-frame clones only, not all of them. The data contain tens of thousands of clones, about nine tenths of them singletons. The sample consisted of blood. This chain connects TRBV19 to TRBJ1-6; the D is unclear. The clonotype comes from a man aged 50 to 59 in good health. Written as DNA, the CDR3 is TGTGCCAGTAGTATGACCGATGGACGGAGTTATAATTCACCCCTCCACTTT. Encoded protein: CASSMTDGRSYNSPLHF.